The clone carrying this T cell receptor (beta chain) was found once. The antigen remains unidentified. This record belongs to a study of graft-versus-host responses after intestinal transplantation. Overall study: Multivisceral, liver-intestinal, or isolated intestinal transplants were received by the recipients. Among the recipients, all got anti-thymocyte globulin induction and then tacrolimus and steroids for 2 to 3 years. Broader study findings: Association was observed between peak circulating GvH clone levels and early post-transplant HvG declines. Recipient marrow held GvH clones, some first seen in ileum or blood.

Data came from immunoSEQ multiplex PCR; TCRdb stores just in-frame clones and leaves some out. This sample carries tens of thousands of clones, approximately 95% of them seen once, and the ten largest clones take about 0.5%. Sequences were derived from unstimulated CD8+ T cells sorted from spleen or lymph node cells, sampled before transplant. This receptor was taken from a human donor who was the organ donor for an intestinal transplant.

Here the CDR3 DNA reads TGTGCCAGCAGCCCCGGCAACAATGAGCAGTTCTTC. Translated: CASSPGNNEQFF. This chain links TRBV6-6 with TRBJ2-1; D is undetermined. This CDR3 spans 12 amino acids. V gave up 6 bases and J gave up 5 bases, with 8 bases separating them. Germline-derived CDR1 and CDR2 are MNHNY and SVGAGI (reference sequence).